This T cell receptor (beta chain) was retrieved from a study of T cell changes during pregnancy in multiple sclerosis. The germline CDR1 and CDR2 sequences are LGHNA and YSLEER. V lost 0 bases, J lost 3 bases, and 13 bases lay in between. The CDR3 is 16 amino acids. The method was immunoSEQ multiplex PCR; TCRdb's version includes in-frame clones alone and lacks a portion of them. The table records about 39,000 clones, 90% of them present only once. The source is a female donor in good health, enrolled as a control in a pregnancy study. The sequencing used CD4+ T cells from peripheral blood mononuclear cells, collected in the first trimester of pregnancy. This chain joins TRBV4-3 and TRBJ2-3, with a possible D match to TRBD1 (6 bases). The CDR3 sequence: CASSQDGGRGTDTQYF. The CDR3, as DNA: TGCGCCAGCAGCCAAGATGGGGGCAGGGGTACAGATACGCAGTATTTT.